Listed here are 5 T cell receptor beta chains from one sample, sequenced in a study of blood T cell repertoires in COVID-19. The method was immunoSEQ multiplex PCR; TCRdb's version includes in-frame clones alone and lacks a portion of them. Of over 250,000 clones in the sample, roughly 80% were seen once. Material: peripheral blood. Every receptor here comes from a woman aged 45-59 years who had recovered from COVID-19.

The CDR3 reads CASSFLTSRKAYNEQFF. Written as DNA, the CDR3 is TGTGCCAGCAGTTTTTTGACTAGCCGTAAGGCCTACAATGAGCAGTTCTTC. This chain connects TRBV6-2 or TRBV6-3 to TRBJ2-1, with 7 bases lining up with TRBD2. V was clipped by 4 bases and J by 2 bases; unmatched bases: 11. The CDR3 length is 17 residues. The V gene's germline CDR1 is MNHEY and CDR2 SVGEGT.

The chain recombines TRBV29-1 with TRBJ2-1; 7 bases align to TRBD1. After removal of 5 bases from V and 4 bases from J, the junction contained 8 bases not matched to a gene. This CDR3 has 14 residues. Germline V CDR1 and CDR2: SQVTM, ANQGSEA. In DNA form, the CDR3 reads TGCAGCGTTAAGCGAATGGGACAGTACAATGAGCAGTTCTTC. Translating gives CSVKRMGQYNEQFF.

The DNA for the CDR3 is TGCGCCAGCAGCCAAGATTGGGGGGTGAACATTCAGTACTTC. Its protein is CASSQDWGVNIQYF. This chain uses TRBV4-1 with TRBJ2-4; maybe TRBD2 (6 bases). Trimming stripped 0 bases from V and 7 bases from J, with 10 bases between. CDR3 length: 14 amino acids. CDR1 MGHRA and CDR2 YSYEKL come from the germline V gene.

This chain connects TRBV5-1 to TRBJ2-3, with 10 bases lining up with TRBD2. Per the germline V gene, CDR1 is SGHRS and CDR2 is YFSETQ. The trim removed 3 bases at V and 2 bases at J, leaving 6 bases unmatched. The CDR3 has 16 residues. The CDR3 DNA reads TGCGCCAGCAGCTCCGTAGCGGGGGGTCACACAGATACGCAGTATTTT. This translates into CASSSVAGGHTDTQYF.

This chain's CDR3 is CASSRSAGANEKLFF. The CDR3 nucleotides are TGTGCCAGCAGCCGATCCGCAGGGGCTAATGAAAAACTGTTTTTT. The rearrangement joins TRBV11-2 to TRBJ1-4; tentative D call: TRBD1 (6 bases). This CDR3 contains 15 residues. V dropped 5 bases and J dropped 3 bases, with 13 bases sitting between them. Per the germline V gene, CDR1 is SGHAT and CDR2 is FQNNGV.